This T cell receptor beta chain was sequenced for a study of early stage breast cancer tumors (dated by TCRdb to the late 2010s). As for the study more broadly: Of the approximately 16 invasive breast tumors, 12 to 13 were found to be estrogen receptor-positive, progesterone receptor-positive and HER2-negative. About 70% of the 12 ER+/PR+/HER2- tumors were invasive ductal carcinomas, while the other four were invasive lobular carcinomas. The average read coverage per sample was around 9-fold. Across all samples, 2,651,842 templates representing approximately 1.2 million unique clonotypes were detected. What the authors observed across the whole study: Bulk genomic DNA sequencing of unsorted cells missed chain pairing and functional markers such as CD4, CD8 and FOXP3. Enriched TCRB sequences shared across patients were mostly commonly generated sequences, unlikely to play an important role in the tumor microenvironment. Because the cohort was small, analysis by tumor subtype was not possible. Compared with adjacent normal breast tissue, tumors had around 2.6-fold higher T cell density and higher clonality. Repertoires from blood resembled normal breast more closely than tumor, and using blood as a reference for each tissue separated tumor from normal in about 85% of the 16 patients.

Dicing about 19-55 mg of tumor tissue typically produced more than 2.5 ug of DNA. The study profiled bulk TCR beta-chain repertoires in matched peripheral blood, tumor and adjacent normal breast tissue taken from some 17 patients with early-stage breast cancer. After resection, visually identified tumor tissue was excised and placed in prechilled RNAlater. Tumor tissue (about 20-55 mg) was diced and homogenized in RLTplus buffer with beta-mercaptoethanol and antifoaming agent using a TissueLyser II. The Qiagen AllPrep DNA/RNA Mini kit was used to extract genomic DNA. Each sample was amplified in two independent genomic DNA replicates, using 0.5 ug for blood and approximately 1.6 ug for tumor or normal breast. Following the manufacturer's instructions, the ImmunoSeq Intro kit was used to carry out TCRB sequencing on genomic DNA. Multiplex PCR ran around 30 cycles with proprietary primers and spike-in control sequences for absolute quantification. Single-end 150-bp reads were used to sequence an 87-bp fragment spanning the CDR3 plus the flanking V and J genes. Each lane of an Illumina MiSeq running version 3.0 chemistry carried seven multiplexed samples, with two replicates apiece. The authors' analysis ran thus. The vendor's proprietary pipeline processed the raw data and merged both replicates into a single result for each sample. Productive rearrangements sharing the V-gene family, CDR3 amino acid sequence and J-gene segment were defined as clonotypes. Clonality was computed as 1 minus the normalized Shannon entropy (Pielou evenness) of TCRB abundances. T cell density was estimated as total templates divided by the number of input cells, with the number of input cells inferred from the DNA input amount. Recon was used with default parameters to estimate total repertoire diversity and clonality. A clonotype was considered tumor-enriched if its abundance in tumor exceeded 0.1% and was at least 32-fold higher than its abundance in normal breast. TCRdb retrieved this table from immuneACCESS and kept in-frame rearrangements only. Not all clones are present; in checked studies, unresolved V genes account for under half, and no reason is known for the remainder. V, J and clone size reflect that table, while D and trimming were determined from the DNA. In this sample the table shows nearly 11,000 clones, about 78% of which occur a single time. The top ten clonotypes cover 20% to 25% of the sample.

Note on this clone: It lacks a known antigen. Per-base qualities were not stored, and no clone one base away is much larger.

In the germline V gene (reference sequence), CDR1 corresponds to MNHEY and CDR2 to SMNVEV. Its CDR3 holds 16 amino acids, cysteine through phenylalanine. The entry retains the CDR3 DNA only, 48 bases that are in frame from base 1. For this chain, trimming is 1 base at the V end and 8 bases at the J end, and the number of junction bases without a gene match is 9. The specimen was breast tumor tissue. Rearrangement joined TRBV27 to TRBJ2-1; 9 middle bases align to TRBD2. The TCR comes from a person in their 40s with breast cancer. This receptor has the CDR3 CASSLYAPRTSDEQFF. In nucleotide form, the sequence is TGTGCCAGCAGTTTATATGCCCCGAGGACTAGCGATGAGCAGTTCTTC.